This T cell receptor (beta chain) was identified in a study of cytomegalovirus exposure and HLA in healthy donors. Study-wide results and caveats: What was likely a sequencing artifact was a cluster of highly shared sequence variants. It was reported that the classifier diagnosed cytomegalovirus status with high specificity and sensitivity in both the original and validation cohorts.

The CDR3 contains 13 residues. Deletions cut 2 bases from V and 0 bases from J, with 5 bases between. Germline lookup yields CDR1 MNHEY and CDR2 SVGAGI. Amplification used 60 Vbeta primers and 13 Jbeta primers. Libraries were prepared by immunoSEQ multiplex PCR; TCRdb keeps only in-frame clonotypes and omits some of them. The repertoire includes about 83,000 clones, roughly 76% of them detected once, and over 1.5% sits in the top ten. To note about this clone: The antigen remains unidentified.

The sequence was obtained from a woman aged 25 to 39 in good health and CMV-seronegative. The sequenced sample consisted of PBMCs. The chain recombines TRBV6-5 with TRBJ2-7; D might be TRBD2 (5 bases). The CDR3 loop is CASSYTSSYEQYF. CDR3 in DNA: TGTGCCAGCAGTTACACTAGCTCCTACGAGCAGTACTTC.